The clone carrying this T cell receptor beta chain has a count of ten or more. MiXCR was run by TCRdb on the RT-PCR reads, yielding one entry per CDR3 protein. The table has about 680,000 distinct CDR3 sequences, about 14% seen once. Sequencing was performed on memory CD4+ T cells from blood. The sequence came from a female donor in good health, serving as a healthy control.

CDR3 bases: TGCGCCAGCAGTGCCCCGGCGGGACACTACACAGATACGCAGTATTTT. As protein: CASSAPAGHYTDTQYF. The gene calls are TRBV10-2 and TRBJ2-3; D possibly uses TRBD1 or TRBD2 (6 bases each). Germline lookup yields CDR1 WSHSY and CDR2 SAAADI. V lost 4 bases and J lost 2, with 16 bases in between. This CDR3 is 16 amino acids long.